These 5 T cell receptor beta chains were sequenced from one sample in a study of blood T cell repertoires in COVID-19. Here immunoSEQ multiplex PCR was the method, and the copy in TCRdb shows in-frame clones only, minus some. The repertoire holds approximately 160,000 clones, with 80% as singletons. Sequenced material: PBMCs or T cells enriched from blood (not recorded which). These receptors were taken from a man in his forties who had recovered from COVID-19.

The rearrangement uses TRBV10-2 and TRBJ1-2; 10 bases fit TRBD1. This CDR3 contains 13 residues. V dropped 7 bases and J dropped 3; count of bases not matched to a gene: 2. Per the germline V gene, CDR1 is WSHSY and CDR2 is SAAADI. DNA of the CDR3: TGCGCCAGCATGGGGACAGGGGACTATGGCTACACCTTC. It encodes CASMGTGDYGYTF.

The sample holds one count of this clone. The rearrangement joins TRBV11-2 to TRBJ2-1, with a weak D call TRBD1 (6 bases). CDR1 is SGHAT, CDR2 FQNNGV, per germline. V lost 5 bases, J lost 4 bases, and 15 bases lay in between. The CDR3 has 15 residues. CDR3 coding DNA: TGTGCCAGCAGCCCATCAGGGGATCCATACAATGAGCAGTTCTTC. This gives the protein CASSPSGDPYNEQFF. Drawing the rest from reference TRBV11-2 and TRBJ2-1, the complete variable domain is EAGVAQSPRYKIIEKRQSVAFWCNPISGHATLYWYQQILGQGPKLLIQFQNNGVVDDSQLPKDRFSAERLKGVDSTLKIQPAKLEDSAVYLCASSPSGDPYNEQFFGPGTRLTVL.

This clone counts as medium-sized. The gene calls are TRBV6-5 and TRBJ1-1; a weak D match, TRBD1 (6 bases). CDR1 is MNHEY and CDR2 is SVGAGI in the germline V gene. The CDR3 has 13 amino acids. Trimming cost V 6 bases and J 2 bases, with 10 bases left between them. This chain's CDR3 is CASRWTVNTEAFF. CDR3 DNA: TGTGCCAGCAGATGGACAGTTAACACTGAAGCTTTCTTT.

The V and J genes are TRBV10-1 and TRBJ2-2; D is uncertain. The CDR3 totals 12 residues. The germline V gene encodes CDR1 WNHNN and CDR2 SYGVQD (reference sequence). V lost 2 bases and J lost 5, with 3 bases in between. Here the CDR3 DNA reads TGCGCCAGCAGTGAGCTGACCGGGGAGCTGTTTTTT. This translates into CASSELTGELFF.

Only one count was recorded for this clone. The chain couples TRBV2 to TRBJ2-5, with 7 nucleotides matching TRBD2. In germline, CDR1 is SNHLY, CDR2 FYNNEI. CDR3 length equals 15 residues. V shed 8 bases, J shed 2 bases, and the junction held 11 bases outside the gene matches. CDR3 protein: CASRVGGGAQETQYF. Here the CDR3 DNA reads TGTGCCAGCCGGGTTGGGGGAGGGGCTCAAGAGACCCAGTACTTC.